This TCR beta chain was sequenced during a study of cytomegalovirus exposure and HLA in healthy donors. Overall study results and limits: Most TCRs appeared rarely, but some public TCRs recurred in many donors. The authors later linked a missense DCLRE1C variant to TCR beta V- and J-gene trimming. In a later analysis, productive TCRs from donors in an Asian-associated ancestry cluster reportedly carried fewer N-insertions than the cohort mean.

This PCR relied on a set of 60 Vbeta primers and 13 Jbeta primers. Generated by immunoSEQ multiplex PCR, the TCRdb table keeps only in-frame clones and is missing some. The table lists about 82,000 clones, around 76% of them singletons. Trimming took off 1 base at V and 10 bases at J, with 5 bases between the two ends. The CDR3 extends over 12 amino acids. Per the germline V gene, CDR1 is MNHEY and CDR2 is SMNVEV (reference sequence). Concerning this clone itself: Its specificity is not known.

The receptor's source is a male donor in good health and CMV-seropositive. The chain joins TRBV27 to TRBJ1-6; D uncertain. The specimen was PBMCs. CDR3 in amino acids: CASSLWQSPLHF. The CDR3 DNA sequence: TGTGCCAGCAGTTTATGGCAGTCACCCCTCCACTTT.